The next 24 T cell receptor beta chains were all read from a single sample in a study of blood T cells in healthy people across ages. The use of a sample-barcoded 5' primer and a J-beta primer mix characterized a second PCR of about 7 to 12 cycles. TCRdb ran MiXCR on the 5' RACE reads and lists one entry per CDR3 protein. The sample has hundreds of thousands of distinct CDR3 sequences, about 61% seen once. Sample: blood. Receptor source: a man aged 40-55 years in good health.

This chain connects TRBV3-1 to TRBJ1-5; the match to TRBD1 covers 7 bases. The CDR3 is 16 amino acids. The junction had 13 bases not matched to a gene; V was cut back by 5 bases and J by 6 bases. CDR1 and CDR2 (germline): LGHDT, YNNKEL (reference sequence). CDR3 in DNA: TGTGCCAGCAGCTTCTCCGGGACAGTGGTTCGTCAGCCCCAGCATTTT. This sequence encodes CASSFSGTVVRQPQHF.

The chain is built from TRBV27 and TRBJ1-5; 7 bases fit TRBD1. Germline assignment: CDR1 MNHEY and CDR2 SMNVEV (reference sequence). After removal of 6 bases from V and 4 bases from J, the junction contained 9 bases not matched to a gene. The CDR3 sequence is 15 residues long. As DNA, the CDR3 is TGTGCCAGCAGGAGGGGGCAGGGAGGTAATCAGCCCCAGCATTTT. It is translated as CASRRGQGGNQPQHF.

This clonotype was seen a single time. V gene TRBV4-3 combines with J gene TRBJ1-4, with D perhaps matching TRBD1 (5 bases). The CDR3 length is 17 residues. CDR1 is LGHNA, CDR2 YSLEER, per germline. V was shortened by 1 base and J by 5 bases, with 17 bases between the two germline ends. The DNA for the CDR3 is TGCGCCAGCAGCCAAGCCCGTGGTAGCAGGACAAATGAAAAACTGTTTTTT. Its translation is CASSQARGSRTNEKLFF.

This clonotype was detected only a few times. The chain is built from TRBV29-1 and TRBJ2-3, with TRBD2 identical over 9 bases. V gave up 5 bases and J gave up 3 bases; unmatched junction bases: 12. Looked up from germline, CDR1 is SQVTM and CDR2 is ANQGSEA. The CDR3 has 16 amino acids. The CDR3 region has the DNA TGCAGCGTTCTAGGACGGCGGGAGGGCCGGACAGATACGCAGTATTTT. Translated: CSVLGRREGRTDTQYF.

The chain recombines TRBV20-1 with TRBJ2-2; D gene unclear. The germline V and J ends were trimmed by 6 bases and 2 bases, with 10 bases remaining between them. The germline V gene encodes CDR1 DFQATT and CDR2 SNEGSKA (reference sequence). This CDR3 is 13 amino acids long. The DNA for the CDR3 is TGCAGTGCCCCGAAGGCAAACACCGGGGAGCTGTTTTTT. Translating gives CSAPKANTGELFF.

The chain uses TRBV12-3 or TRBV12-4 and TRBJ2-1; 12 bases align to TRBD2. There are 15 residues in the CDR3. With 4 bases clipped from V and 8 bases from J, the junction kept 6 bases outside the gene matches. This CDR3 is CASSYTSGRNYEQFF. CDR3 nucleotide sequence: TGTGCCAGCAGTTATACTAGCGGGAGGAATTATGAGCAGTTCTTC.

As to this clonotype: One end of the junction varies from germline; a read error may be responsible. V and J are TRBV7-6 and TRBJ2-7; 11 bases agree with TRBD2. This CDR3 is 16 amino acids long. CDR1 is SGHVS and CDR2 is FNYEAQ in the germline V gene. The CDR3 coding sequence is TGCGCCAGCAGCTCTACTAGCGGGAGTTACCCCAATGAGCAGTACTTC. The encoded protein is CASSSTSGSYPNEQYF.

The gene calls are TRBV7-6 and TRBJ2-4; 9 nucleotides align to TRBD2. Trimming removed 5 bases from V and 13 bases from J; junction bases left unmatched: 12. The CDR3 loop spans 14 amino acids. Germline CDR1 and CDR2: SGHVS and FNYEAQ. CDR3 residues: CASSESGLAWAQYF. The CDR3 bases are TGTGCCAGCAGCGAATCGGGACTAGCTTGGGCGCAGTACTTC. Filled out from reference TRBV7-6 and TRBJ2-4, the complete variable domain reads GAGVSQSPRYKVTKRGQDVALRCDPISGHVSLYWYRQALGQGPEFLTYFNYEAQQDKSGLPNDRFSAERPEGSISTLTIQRTEQRDSAMYRCASSESGLAWAQYFGAGTRLSVL.

This clonotype was detected only once. This chain joins TRBV7-9 and TRBJ1-5; the D is unclear. Germline V CDR1 and CDR2: SEHNR, FQNEAQ (reference sequence). The ends were cut back, 5 bases at V and 3 bases at J, with 5 bases in the middle. The CDR3 is made up of 12 amino acids. The CDR3 DNA sequence: TGTGCCAGCAGCGGGAACAATCAGCCCCAGCATTTT. Encoded protein: CASSGNNQPQHF.

The chain is built from TRBV20-1 and TRBJ1-2; no clear D gene. CDR3 length equals 11 residues. The V gene's germline CDR1 is DFQATT and CDR2 SNEGSKA (reference sequence). Trimming shortened V by 2 bases and J by 6 bases, and 7 bases separated the two germline ends. CDR3 DNA: TGCAGTGCTAGACGACCTGATGGCTACACCTTC. Protein sequence: CSARRPDGYTF.

This clonotype was picked up a small number of times. J is TRBJ2-5 and V is TRBV7-6; 8 bases are shared with TRBD2. This CDR3 region has 16 residues. V shed 5 bases, J shed 0 bases, and the junction held 8 bases outside the gene matches. Germline CDR1 SGHVS, CDR2 FNYEAQ. This chain's CDR3 is CASSTPTSAYQETQYF. CDR3 nucleotide sequence: TGTGCCAGCAGCACCCCGACTAGCGCGTACCAAGAGACCCAGTACTTC.

This chain uses TRBV28 with TRBJ1-5; no clear D gene. From germline, CDR1 is MDHEN and CDR2 SYDVKM. The CDR3 runs 12 residues. With 10 bases removed from V and 0 bases from J, the gap between germline ends came to 7 bases. CDR3 sequence reads: CATDNSNQPQHF. CDR3 DNA: TGTGCCACCGATAATAGCAATCAGCCCCAGCATTTT.

This clonotype was seen more than once but under ten times. The rearrangement links TRBV11-2 to TRBJ2-5; D call uncertain. Germline CDR1 is SGHAT and CDR2 is FQNNGV. CDR3 length equals 13 residues. V was shortened by 2 bases and J by 11 bases, with 15 bases between the two germline ends. The CDR3 DNA sequence: TGTGCCAGCAGCTTAAACTCCATCAATGAGCAGTACTTC. Translation: CASSLNSINEQYF. Drawing the rest from reference TRBV11-2 and TRBJ2-5, the complete variable domain is EAGVAQSPRYKIIEKRQSVAFWCNPISGHATLYWYQQILGQGPKLLIQFQNNGVVDDSQLPKDRFSAERLKGVDSTLKIQPAKLEDSAVYLCASSLNSINEQYFGPGTRLLVL.

The J gene is TRBJ1-2, the V gene TRBV7-9; 8 bases are a match to TRBD1. CDR3 length equals 12 residues. In germline, CDR1 is SEHNR, CDR2 FQNEAQ (reference sequence). Trimming cost V 5 bases and J 11 bases; bases outside gene matches: 7. The CDR3 DNA reads TGTGCCAGCAGCCCCGGACAGGGCTCTTACACCTTC. Translation gives CASSPGQGSYTF.

This clonotype was seen a few times. This chain joins TRBV7-2 and TRBJ2-6; no firm D call. Looked up from germline, CDR1 is SGHTA and CDR2 is FQGNSA. The CDR3 runs 16 residues. V lost 5 bases and J 0 bases, leaving 11 bases between the germline ends. The CDR3 sequence: CASSRRTGSGANVLTF. CDR3 coding DNA: TGTGCCAGCAGCCGAAGGACGGGCTCTGGGGCCAACGTCCTGACTTTC.

Turning to this clonotype: The junction does not match germline at one end; this may be a read error. The gene calls are TRBV7-3 and TRBJ1-1; D gene unclear. The CDR3 totals 14 residues. The germline V gene encodes CDR1 SGHTA and CDR2 FQGTGA. The CDR3 is CASTLQRADTEAFF. CDR3 sequence (DNA): TGTGCCAGCACCCTACAGCGGGCGGATACTGAGGCTTTCTTT.

The chain's CDR3 is CASSSYHGQQVQETQYF. The CDR3 DNA reads TGTGCCAGCAGTTCCTACCATGGACAGCAGGTTCAAGAGACCCAGTACTTC. V is TRBV28 and J is TRBJ2-5; possibly TRBD1 for D (6 bases). Per the germline V gene, CDR1 is MDHEN and CDR2 is SYDVKM. The ends were cut back, 4 bases at V and 2 bases at J, with 20 bases in the middle. The CDR3 has 17 residues. Drawing the rest from reference TRBV28 and TRBJ2-5, the complete variable domain is DVKVTQSSRYLVKRTGEKVFLECVQDMDHENMFWYRQDPGLGLRLIYFSYDVKMKEKGDIPEGYSVSREKKERFSLILESASTNQTSMYLCASSSYHGQQVQETQYFGPGTRLLVL.

This rearrangement joins TRBV15 to TRBJ2-5; D tentatively fits TRBD1 or TRBD2 (6 bases each). V was clipped by 2 bases and J by 4 bases, with 20 bases between them. This CDR3 region has 17 residues. Germline V gene data show CDR1 as LNHNV and CDR2 as YYDKDF (reference sequence). The CDR3 bases are TGTGCCACCAGCAGACCCCTAGCCCGGGGGCGGGGAGAGACCCAGTACTTC. It encodes CATSRPLARGRGETQYF.

J is TRBJ1-4 and V is TRBV2, with TRBD1 matching over 9 bases. This CDR3 spans 16 amino acids. The ends lost 5 bases at V and 3 bases at J; junction bases unmatched: 7. Germline CDR1 and CDR2: SNHLY and FYNNEI. Written as DNA, the CDR3 is TGTGCCAGCAGTCAGGACAGGGGAAAAGCTAATGAAAAACTGTTTTTT. It yields the protein CASSQDRGKANEKLFF.

This clonotype appeared a few times. The rearrangement joins TRBV9 to TRBJ2-4, with 7 nucleotides matching TRBD2. Germline loops: CDR1 SGDLS, CDR2 YYNGEE. This CDR3 is built from 15 residues. V trimming: 0 bases; J trimming: 6 bases; junction bases outside the gene matches: 6. CDR3 amino acids: CASSVEGRGGNIQYF. The CDR3 DNA sequence: TGTGCCAGCAGCGTAGAAGGGAGGGGAGGAAACATTCAGTACTTC.

The J gene is TRBJ2-3, the V gene TRBV2; D is possibly TRBD1 or TRBD2 (6 bases each). Trimming left V 6 bases short and J 2 bases short, with 15 bases between. This CDR3 has 15 residues. The germline CDR1 and CDR2 sequences are SNHLY and FYNNEI. CDR3 nucleotide sequence: TGTGCCAGCAGGCCCCGGGGGCCACACACAGATACGCAGTATTTT. This codes for CASRPRGPHTDTQYF.

This clonotype was observed a few times. This chain joins TRBV20-1 and TRBJ1-5, with 9 bases aligning to TRBD1. Germline lookup yields CDR1 DFQATT and CDR2 SNEGSKA (reference sequence). After removal of 4 bases from V and 7 bases from J, the junction contained 8 bases not matched to a gene. The CDR3 spans 14 residues. DNA of the CDR3: TGCAGTGCTATCACCGGGACAGGGTTACAGCCCCAGCATTTT. This codes for CSAITGTGLQPQHF.

This clonotype turned up a few times. The J gene is TRBJ2-3, the V gene TRBV7-9, with unresolved D. The CDR3 has 10 residues. Germline values: CDR1 SEHNR, CDR2 FQNEAQ (reference sequence). V was cut by 6 bases and J by 5 bases, with 3 bases left in between. The CDR3 is CASSIDTQYF. The CDR3 DNA is TGTGCCAGCAGTATAGATACGCAGTATTTT.

This clonotype is termed medium-sized (0.01 to 0.1%). This chain joins TRBV27 and TRBJ2-3; TRBD1 aligns across 9 bases. V lost 3 bases, J lost 2 bases, and 6 bases stayed unmatched. This CDR3 has 16 residues. Germline CDR1 MNHEY, CDR2 SMNVEV (reference sequence). CDR3 loop: CASSFGGTGNTDTQYF. The CDR3 DNA follows: TGTGCCAGCAGTTTTGGGGGGACAGGGAACACAGATACGCAGTATTTT.